These 8 T cell receptor beta chains share one sample of origin, sequenced in a study of blood T cells in healthy people across ages. Together with a sample-barcoded 5' primer, a J-beta primer mix was included in a second PCR lasting about 6 to 11 cycles. TCRdb reanalysed the 5' RACE reads using MiXCR and keeps one entry per CDR3 protein. The data contain over a million distinct CDR3 sequences, 40% to 50% of them singletons. What was sequenced was blood. Receptors originate from an older woman in good health.

V and J are TRBV2 and TRBJ2-3; the D is unclear. Per germline, CDR1 SNHLY and CDR2 FYNNEI. This CDR3 is built from 12 residues. V gave up 4 bases and J gave up 4 bases, with 6 bases separating them. CDR3 in DNA: TGTGCCAGCAGTGTATGGGCAGATACGCAGTATTTT. Amino acid sequence: CASSVWADTQYF.

Regarding this clonotype: The junction departs from germline at one end; a sequencing error may be responsible. The rearrangement joins TRBV11-2 to TRBJ2-2, with D hard to call. The CDR3 sequence is 15 residues long. The germline gives CDR1 SGHAT, CDR2 FQNNGV. The CDR3 sequence: CTSSPGVLRTGELFF. CDR3 sequence (DNA): TGTACCAGCAGCCCCGGAGTCCTGAGGACCGGGGAGCTGTTTTTT.

This clonotype has a handful of counts. The chain joins TRBV15 to TRBJ2-1; no clear D gene. Per germline, CDR1 LNHNV and CDR2 YYDKDF (reference sequence). V shed 3 bases and J shed 4 bases, with 19 bases lying between them. This CDR3 has 17 amino acids. The CDR3 is CATSSPIGPRMYNEQFF. DNA of the CDR3: TGTGCCACCAGCAGTCCTATAGGACCGCGCATGTACAATGAGCAGTTCTTC.

This chain links TRBV5-4 with TRBJ2-5; D tentatively fits TRBD1 or TRBD2 (6 bases each). Trimming removed 4 bases at V and 3 bases at J, with 22 bases between. Germline values: CDR1 SGHNT, CDR2 YYREEE (reference sequence). The CDR3 extends over 17 amino acids. CDR3 nucleotides: TGTGCCAGCAGCCGAGGGGGTAGCGGAGGACCTGAAGAGACCCAGTACTTC. Protein product: CASSRGGSGGPEETQYF.

The CDR3 nucleotides are TGTGCCAGCGGGGAATTAGCGGGTTTCGGGAATGAGCAGTTCTTC. This gives the protein CASGELAGFGNEQFF. The chain combines TRBV6-2 or TRBV6-3 with TRBJ2-1, with 7 bases aligning to TRBD2. V gave up 8 bases and J gave up 7 bases; unmatched junction bases: 14. This CDR3 region has 15 residues. Germline values: CDR1 MNHEY, CDR2 SVGEGT.

The rearrangement joins TRBV4-3 to TRBJ2-3, with D unresolved. Per the germline V gene, CDR1 is LGHNA and CDR2 is YSLEER. V lost 1 base, J lost 5 bases, and 7 bases lay in between. There are 13 residues in the CDR3. CDR3 nucleotide sequence: TGCGCCAGCAGCCAAGCCCTAAGAGATACGCAGTATTTT. Residues: CASSQALRDTQYF.

This clonotype was observed a few times. The chain recombines TRBV15 with TRBJ2-2; the match to TRBD2 covers 7 bases. CDR3 length: 13 residues. Germline values: CDR1 LNHNV, CDR2 YYDKDF (reference sequence). V gave up 4 bases and J gave up 8 bases; unmatched junction bases: 4. The CDR3 bases are TGTGCCACCAGCAACCGGGGGGATGGGGAGCTGTTTTTT. As protein: CATSNRGDGELFF.

This clonotype was seen only a few times. The chain couples TRBV28 to TRBJ2-7; 9 nucleotides align to TRBD2. Germline V lookup: CDR1 MDHEN, CDR2 SYDVKM. The CDR3 loop spans 11 amino acids. The CDR3 sequence is CMSRATSGQYF. In DNA, the CDR3 is TGTATGTCCAGGGCGACTAGCGGGCAGTACTTC.